What follows describes a single T cell receptor (beta chain). Its matching antigen is unknown. The data derive from a study of cytomegalovirus exposure and HLA in healthy donors. Study results and limitations: Accurate HLA-A and HLA-B prediction from TCR beta sequences was reported for most subjects.

Germline V gives CDR1 KGHSH, CDR2 LQKENI. The length of the CDR3 is 18 residues. With 2 bases removed from V and 2 bases from J, the gap between germline ends came to 22 bases. Researchers ran the PCR with 60 Vbeta and 13 Jbeta primers. The table came from immunoSEQ multiplex PCR; TCRdb's copy has only in-frame clones and leaves some out. This repertoire includes fewer than 60,000 clones. The V and J genes are TRBV18 and TRBJ2-7; a weak D match, TRBD2 (5 bases). This clonotype was obtained from a middle-aged woman in good health and CMV-seronegative. Input material: PBMCs. CDR3: CASSPFGPGGSSTYEQYF. The CDR3 region has the DNA TGTGCCAGCTCACCATTCGGGCCCGGAGGCAGTAGCACCTACGAGCAGTACTTC.